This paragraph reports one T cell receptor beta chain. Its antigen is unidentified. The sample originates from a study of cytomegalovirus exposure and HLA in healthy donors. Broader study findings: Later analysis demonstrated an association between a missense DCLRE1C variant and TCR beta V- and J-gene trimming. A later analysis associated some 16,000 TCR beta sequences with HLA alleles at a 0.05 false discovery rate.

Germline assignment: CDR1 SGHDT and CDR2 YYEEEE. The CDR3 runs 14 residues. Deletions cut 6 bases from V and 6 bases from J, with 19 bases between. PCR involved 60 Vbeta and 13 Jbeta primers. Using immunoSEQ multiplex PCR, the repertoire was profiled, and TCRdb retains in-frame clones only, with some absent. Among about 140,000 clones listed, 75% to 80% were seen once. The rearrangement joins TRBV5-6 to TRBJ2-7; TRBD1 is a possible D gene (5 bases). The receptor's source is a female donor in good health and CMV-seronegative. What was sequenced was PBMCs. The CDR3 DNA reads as TGTGCCAGCACCGCCCCCAGGGATGCGGCCGAGCAGTACTTC. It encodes CASTAPRDAAEQYF.